Listed below are T cell receptor beta chains from one sample, sequenced in a study of cytotoxic CD8 clonotypes in ibrutinib-treated CLL. This table comes from immunoSEQ multiplex PCR, and its TCRdb copy is limited to in-frame clones, with some not included. The sample comprises roughly 50,000 clones, about three fifths of which are singletons, and around a quarter rests with the top ten. Material: PBMCs, obtained after 24 months of ibrutinib treatment. Every receptor here comes from a human donor with chronic lymphocytic leukemia. The CDR3 runs from the conserved cysteine through the conserved F or W. The order of the fields is J gene, D gene, clone size, V gene, CDR3 DNA, CDR3 protein. A D gene is named only where the DNA matches it firmly. Size values are once, few and many counts, or a class for expanded clones, and some rows have none.

>TRBJ2-3|TRBD1|many|TRBV19
TGTGCCAGTAAGGGACAGGGGTACACAGATACGCAGTATTTT
CASKGQGYTDTQYF
>TRBJ1-6|.|once|TRBV6-1
TGTGCCAGCAGTGTCTCGGGGGCGCGAGATTCACCCCTCCACTTT
CASSVSGARDSPLHF
>TRBJ1-4|.|.|TRBV10-3
TGTGCCATCAGTGAGTTTGGGGGGAGCGAAAAACTGTTTTTT
CAISEFGGSEKLFF
>TRBJ1-3|.|.|TRBV9
TGTGCCAGCAGCCCAGGAGTGGTCGATGGAAACACCATATATTTT
CASSPGVVDGNTIYF
>TRBJ1-5|.|few|TRBV16
TGTGCCAGCAGCCAATTGGGGGGAAGCAATCAGCCCCAGCATTTT
CASSQLGGSNQPQHF
>TRBJ2-1|TRBD1|few|TRBV7-2
TGTGCCAGCAACCCGGGACAGGGTTACAATGAGCAGTTCTTC
CASNPGQGYNEQFF
>TRBJ2-5|TRBD2|few|TRBV5-1
TGCGCCAGCAGCCCTGGAGCGCTAGCGGAAGAGACCCAGTACTTC
CASSPGALAEETQYF
>TRBJ2-3|.|.|TRBV12-2
TGTGCAAGTCGCTTGCGGATTCCTAACACAGATACGCAGTATTTT
CASRLRIPNTDTQYF
>TRBJ2-3|.|.|TRBV5-4
TGTGCCAGCAGCAACCCGGGGACGAGCACAGATACGCAGTATTTT
CASSNPGTSTDTQYF
>TRBJ2-2|TRBD1|.|TRBV28
TGTGCCAGTGGGGACAGGGCGCCCGGGGAGCTGTTTTTT
CASGDRAPGELFF
>TRBJ2-6|.|.|TRBV5-1
TGCGCCAGCAGCTTGGAGGCGGCCTCTGGGGCCAACGTCCTGACTTTC
CASSLEAASGANVLTF
>TRBJ1-2|TRBD1|.|TRBV13
TGTGCCAGCAGCCTACGGACAGGGGTGGGCTATGGCTACACCTTC
CASSLRTGVGYGYTF
>TRBJ2-5|.|.|TRBV2
TGTGCCAGCAGTTACGGGCGGGTGGTGGAGACCCAGTACTTC
CASSYGRVVETQYF
>TRBJ1-4|.|.|TRBV2
TGTGCCAGCAGTGACCCTTGGGGACCCCATGAAAAACTGTTTTTT
CASSDPWGPHEKLFF
>TRBJ1-4|TRBD1|.|TRBV4-2
TGTGCCAGCAGCCGGGACACAGGGGGCGCTGATGAAAAACTGTTTTTT
CASSRDTGGADEKLFF
>TRBJ1-6|.|.|TRBV7-8
TGTGCCAGCCAAACTAAGAAGAATTCACCCCTCCACTTT
CASQTKKNSPLHF
>TRBJ1-2|.|few|TRBV5-1
TGCGCCAGCAGTCCGGACCACCCCAATGGCTACACCTTC
CASSPDHPNGYTF
>TRBJ1-2|TRBD1|.|TRBV10-3
TGTGCCATCAGATTGGACAGGGGGAGGCCTAACTATGGCTACACCTTC
CAIRLDRGRPNYGYTF
>TRBJ1-2|.|.|TRBV6-6
TGTGCCAGCAGTCCGGGGGGGGGCGGCTACACCTTC
CASSPGGGGYTF
>TRBJ1-5|.|.|TRBV6-5
TGTGCCAGCGGCCAGTTGTATAGCAATCAGCCCCAGCATTTT
CASGQLYSNQPQHF
>TRBJ1-2|TRBD1|.|TRBV9
TGTGCCAGCAGCGTAGGTAGCGGACAGGGATCTTCTGGCTACACCTTC
CASSVGSGQGSSGYTF
>TRBJ1-1|.|.|TRBV9
TGTGCCAGCAGCCTAGGGGCAGGGGCCACTGAAGCTTTCTTT
CASSLGAGATEAFF
>TRBJ1-2|.|.|TRBV29-1
TGCAGCGTTGAACGGTCAGGGCCAAGCTATGGCTACACCTTC
CSVERSGPSYGYTF
>TRBJ2-2|.|few|TRBV6-4
TGTGCCAGCAGCGGGGACTTGGGCACCGGGGAGCTGTTTTTT
CASSGDLGTGELFF
>TRBJ1-2|TRBD1|.|TRBV15
TGTGCCACCAGCAGCCAGGGACAGGGGGATGGCTACACCTTC
CATSSQGQGDGYTF
>TRBJ1-2|TRBD1|.|TRBV28
TGTGCCAGCAGAACAGGGGTCGGCTATGGCTACACCTTC
CASRTGVGYGYTF
>TRBJ2-7|TRBD2|.|TRBV19
TGTGCCAGTAGTGCAGCGGGGGGCTCCTACGAGCAGTACTTC
CASSAAGGSYEQYF